This T cell receptor (beta chain) was observed in a study of shared clonotypes between healthy human individuals. Everyone who donated was a Caucasian adult who lived in Nashville, Tennessee. Assay execution proceeded at the deep level. Repertoires were generated with immunoSEQ multiplex PCR, while TCRdb's copy carries only in-frame clones and drops some. Of 490,000 or so clones listed, 76% were seen once; the top ten hold under 15%. The receptor's source is a woman in her 40s in good health. Some clones in this sample may be carry-over from other donors' samples. The sample was PBMCs.

The CDR3 spells CAWTTKGRETQYF. In DNA form, the CDR3 reads TGTGCCTGGACTACAAAGGGAAGGGAGACCCAGTACTTC. The V and J genes are TRBV30 and TRBJ2-5, with D unresolved. The V gene's germline CDR1 is GTSNPN and CDR2 SVGIG (reference sequence). V shed 4 bases and J shed 5 bases, with 14 bases lying between them. The CDR3 spans 13 residues. Variable domain in full (rest from reference TRBV30 and TRBJ2-5): SQTIHQWPATLVQPVGSPLSLECTVEGTSNPNLYWYRQAAGRGLQLLFYSVGIGQISSEVPQNLSASRPQDRQFILSSKKLLLSDSGFYLCAWTTKGRETQYFGPGTRLLVL.